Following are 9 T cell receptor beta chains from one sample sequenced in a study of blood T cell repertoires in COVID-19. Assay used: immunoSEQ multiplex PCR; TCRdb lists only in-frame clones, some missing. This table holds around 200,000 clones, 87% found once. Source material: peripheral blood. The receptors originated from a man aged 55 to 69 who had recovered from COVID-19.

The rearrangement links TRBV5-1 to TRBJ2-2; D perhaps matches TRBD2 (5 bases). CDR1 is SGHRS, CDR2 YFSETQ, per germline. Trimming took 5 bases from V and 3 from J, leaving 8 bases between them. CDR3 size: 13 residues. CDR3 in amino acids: CASRDSDTGELFF. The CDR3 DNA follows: TGCGCCAGCAGGGACTCGGACACCGGGGAGCTGTTTTTT.

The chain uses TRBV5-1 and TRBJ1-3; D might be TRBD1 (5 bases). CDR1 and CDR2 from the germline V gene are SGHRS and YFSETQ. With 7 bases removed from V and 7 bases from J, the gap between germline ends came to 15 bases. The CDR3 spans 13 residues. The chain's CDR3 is CASGWDRGNTIYF. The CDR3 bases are TGCGCCAGCGGCTGGGACCGGGGGAACACCATATATTTT.

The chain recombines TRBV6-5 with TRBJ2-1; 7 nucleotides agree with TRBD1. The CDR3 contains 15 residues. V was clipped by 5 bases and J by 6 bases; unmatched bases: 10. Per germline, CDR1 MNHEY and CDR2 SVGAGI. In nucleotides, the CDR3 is TGTGCCAGCAGTCCACAGGGGTTCGGGGTCAATGAGCAGTTCTTC. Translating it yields CASSPQGFGVNEQFF.

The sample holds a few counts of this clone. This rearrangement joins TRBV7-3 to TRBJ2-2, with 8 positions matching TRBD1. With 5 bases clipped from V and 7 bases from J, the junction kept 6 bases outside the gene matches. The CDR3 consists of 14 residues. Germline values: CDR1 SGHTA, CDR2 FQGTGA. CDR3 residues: CASSAQGAGGELFF. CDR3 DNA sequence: TGTGCCAGCAGCGCCCAGGGGGCGGGCGGGGAGCTGTTTTTT.

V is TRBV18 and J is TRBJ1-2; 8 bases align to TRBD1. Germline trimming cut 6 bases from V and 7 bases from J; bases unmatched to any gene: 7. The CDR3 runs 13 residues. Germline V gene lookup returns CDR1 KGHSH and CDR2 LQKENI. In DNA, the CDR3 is TGTGCCAGCTCTCCTGGACAGGGCCGTGGCTACACCTTC. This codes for CASSPGQGRGYTF.

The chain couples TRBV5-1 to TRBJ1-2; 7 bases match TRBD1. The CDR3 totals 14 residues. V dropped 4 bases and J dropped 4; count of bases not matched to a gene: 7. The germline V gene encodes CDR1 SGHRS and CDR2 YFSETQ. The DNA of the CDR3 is TGCGCCAGCAGCCTTGGACAGGCTTCCTATGGCTACACCTTC. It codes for CASSLGQASYGYTF.

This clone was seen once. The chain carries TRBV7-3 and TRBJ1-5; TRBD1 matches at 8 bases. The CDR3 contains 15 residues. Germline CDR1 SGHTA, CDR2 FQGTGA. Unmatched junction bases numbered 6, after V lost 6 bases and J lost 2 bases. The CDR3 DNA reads TGTGCCAGCAGGTCACCGGGACAGGGCAATCAGCCCCAGCATTTT. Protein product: CASRSPGQGNQPQHF.

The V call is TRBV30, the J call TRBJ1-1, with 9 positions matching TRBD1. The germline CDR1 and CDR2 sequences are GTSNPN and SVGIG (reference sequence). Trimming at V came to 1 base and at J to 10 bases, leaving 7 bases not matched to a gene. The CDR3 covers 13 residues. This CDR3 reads CAWSAGQGRAAFF. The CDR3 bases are TGTGCCTGGAGTGCCGGACAGGGGAGGGCAGCTTTCTTT.

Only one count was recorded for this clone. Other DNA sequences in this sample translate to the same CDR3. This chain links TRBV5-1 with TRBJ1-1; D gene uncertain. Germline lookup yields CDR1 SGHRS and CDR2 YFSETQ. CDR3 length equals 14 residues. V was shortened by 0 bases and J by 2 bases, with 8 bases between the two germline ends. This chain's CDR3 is CASSLATGNTEAFF. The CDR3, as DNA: TGCGCCAGCAGCTTGGCCACGGGAAACACTGAAGCTTTCTTT.